Listed below are T cell receptor beta chains from one sample, sequenced in a study of cytomegalovirus exposure and HLA in healthy donors. Generated by immunoSEQ multiplex PCR, the TCRdb table keeps only in-frame clones and is missing some. This table has under 150,000 clones, roughly four fifths appearing once. Sequencing used PBMCs. All receptors come from a woman aged 45-65 years in good health and CMV-seropositive. The CDR3 runs from the conserved cysteine through the conserved F or W. Each record gives: clone size, V gene, J gene, D gene, CDR3 DNA, CDR3 protein. The D gene is left open where the match is weak. A row's size may be missing; if present it is once, few, many or a size class.

clone size: NA
V gene: TRBV5-1
J gene: TRBJ2-7
D gene: NA
CDR3 DNA: TGCGCCAGCAGCTTGGGGACCCGGGGGACTGGTTACGAGCAGTACTTC
CDR3 protein: CASSLGTRGTGYEQYF

clone size: NA
V gene: TRBV1
J gene: TRBJ2-7
D gene: NA
CDR3 DNA: TGCACCAGCAGCCAAGTTTCTTCCCCTAGCGGGGGCCCCTACGATGACACCTACGAGCAGTACTTC
CDR3 protein: CTSSQVSSPSGGPYDDTYEQYF

clone size: NA
V gene: TRBV5-1
J gene: TRBJ1-1
D gene: NA
CDR3 DNA: TGCGCCAGCAGCTTGATTACGGGGTTAGTCACTGAAGCTTTCTTT
CDR3 protein: CASSLITGLVTEAFF

clone size: NA
V gene: TRBV7-6
J gene: TRBJ1-5
D gene: NA
CDR3 DNA: TGTGCCAGCAGCTTAGAAGCGGGGCCCCAGCATTTT
CDR3 protein: CASSLEAGPQHF

clone size: NA
V gene: TRBV9
J gene: TRBJ1-2
D gene: NA
CDR3 DNA: TGTGCCAGCAGTGAACACGCTTTCAATGGCTACACCTTC
CDR3 protein: CASSEHAFNGYTF

clone size: NA
V gene: TRBV19
J gene: TRBJ1-3
D gene: NA
CDR3 DNA: TGTGCCAGTAGTGATCAGATCTCTGGAAACACCATATATTTT
CDR3 protein: CASSDQISGNTIYF

clone size: NA
V gene: TRBV6-1
J gene: TRBJ2-7
D gene: NA
CDR3 DNA: TGTGCCAGCAGTGATCTCCCTCCGCGGTTGCAGGGGATTTACTACGAGCAGTACTTC
CDR3 protein: CASSDLPPRLQGIYYEQYF

clone size: NA
V gene: TRBV7-3
J gene: TRBJ1-1
D gene: NA
CDR3 DNA: TGTGCCAGCAGCCCCGGGAGGGTGAACACTGAAGCTTTCTTT
CDR3 protein: CASSPGRVNTEAFF

clone size: NA
V gene: TRBV14
J gene: TRBJ2-2
D gene: TRBD1
CDR3 DNA: TGTGCCAGCAGCCAAGATGCGACAGGGTCGAACACCGGGGAGCTGTTTTTT
CDR3 protein: CASSQDATGSNTGELFF

clone size: NA
V gene: TRBV27
J gene: TRBJ1-3
D gene: TRBD1
CDR3 DNA: TGTGCCAGCAGTTCGACAGGGGGCCCCAGCTCTGGAAACACCATATATTTT
CDR3 protein: CASSSTGGPSSGNTIYF

clone size: few
V gene: TRBV7-3
J gene: TRBJ1-6
D gene: NA
CDR3 DNA: TGTGCCAGCAGCTTGGAAGGGGATAATTCACCCCTCCACTTT
CDR3 protein: CASSLEGDNSPLHF

clone size: NA
V gene: TRBV28
J gene: TRBJ1-6
D gene: NA
CDR3 DNA: TGTGCCACCGCCGGAGGGAGCTCCTATAATTCACCCCTCCACTTT
CDR3 protein: CATAGGSSYNSPLHF

clone size: NA
V gene: TRBV25-1
J gene: TRBJ1-1
D gene: NA
CDR3 DNA: TGTGCCAGCCCGGTCGGGGAAGTGAACACTGAAGCTTTCTTT
CDR3 protein: CASPVGEVNTEAFF

clone size: once
V gene: TRBV7-3
J gene: TRBJ2-3
D gene: NA
CDR3 DNA: TGTGCCAGCAGCCTCGACAGAGCCAGCACAGATACGCAGTATTTT
CDR3 protein: CASSLDRASTDTQYF

clone size: NA
V gene: TRBV12-5
J gene: TRBJ1-4
D gene: NA
CDR3 DNA: TGTGCTAGTGGACCCCGTAGGGACAAGCTCGAAAAACTGTTTTTT
CDR3 protein: CASGPRRDKLEKLFF

clone size: NA
V gene: TRBV7-3
J gene: TRBJ2-1
D gene: NA
CDR3 DNA: TGTGCCAGCAGCTTAGGACAGAGCTCCCGGGGTGAGCAGTTCTTC
CDR3 protein: CASSLGQSSRGEQFF

clone size: few
V gene: TRBV27
J gene: TRBJ1-5
D gene: NA
CDR3 DNA: TGTGCCAGCAGTCCAAGGGGACAGCCCCAGCATTTT
CDR3 protein: CASSPRGQPQHF

clone size: NA
V gene: TRBV18
J gene: TRBJ1-2
D gene: NA
CDR3 DNA: TGTGCCAGCTCACCGGACGGGGAAGTATACTATGGCTACACCTTC
CDR3 protein: CASSPDGEVYYGYTF

clone size: NA
V gene: TRBV6-1
J gene: TRBJ2-5
D gene: NA
CDR3 DNA: TGTGCCAGCAGTGTTAGTTACCAAGAGACCCAGTACTTC
CDR3 protein: CASSVSYQETQYF

clone size: NA
V gene: TRBV30
J gene: TRBJ2-7
D gene: NA
CDR3 DNA: TGTGCCTGGAGTCTCCAGGGGATGGACGAGCAGTACTTC
CDR3 protein: CAWSLQGMDEQYF

clone size: many
V gene: TRBV12-5
J gene: TRBJ1-1
D gene: NA
CDR3 DNA: TGTGCTAGTGGTTTGATCAGGGGAACTGAAGCTTTCTTT
CDR3 protein: CASGLIRGTEAFF

clone size: NA
V gene: TRBV28
J gene: TRBJ1-3
D gene: NA
CDR3 DNA: TGTGCCAGCTACTTAACTGAGGCTTCTGGAAACACCATATATTTT
CDR3 protein: CASYLTEASGNTIYF

clone size: NA
V gene: TRBV19
J gene: TRBJ1-1
D gene: NA
CDR3 DNA: TGTGCCAGTAAGTGGCGGCGCGACACTGAAGCTTTCTTT
CDR3 protein: CASKWRRDTEAFF

clone size: NA
V gene: TRBV7-2
J gene: TRBJ1-6
D gene: TRBD1
CDR3 DNA: TGTGCCAGCAGCTTAGCATCAGGGGGAAATTCACCCCTCCACTTT
CDR3 protein: CASSLASGGNSPLHF

clone size: NA
V gene: TRBV9
J gene: TRBJ1-1
D gene: NA
CDR3 DNA: TGTGCCAGCAGCACCCACGATCAGGGGACTGAAGCTTTCTTT
CDR3 protein: CASSTHDQGTEAFF

clone size: NA
V gene: TRBV11-2
J gene: TRBJ1-3
D gene: TRBD1
CDR3 DNA: TGTGCCAGCAGCTCCGGGACAGTCTCTGGAAACACCATATATTTT
CDR3 protein: CASSSGTVSGNTIYF

clone size: NA
V gene: TRBV7-8
J gene: TRBJ1-2
D gene: NA
CDR3 DNA: TGTGCCAGCAGCTTAGAGTGGGGATTAGCGGGGGGCAGAGGCTACACCTTC
CDR3 protein: CASSLEWGLAGGRGYTF

clone size: NA
V gene: TRBV7-3
J gene: TRBJ2-7
D gene: TRBD1
CDR3 DNA: TGTGCCAGCAGCGCCTACAGGGGAGACGAGCAGTACTTC
CDR3 protein: CASSAYRGDEQYF

clone size: NA
V gene: TRBV4-1
J gene: TRBJ2-1
D gene: NA
CDR3 DNA: TGCGCCAGCAGCCAACAAGGGGGTCGAAATGAGCAGTTCTTC
CDR3 protein: CASSQQGGRNEQFF

clone size: NA
V gene: TRBV5-1
J gene: TRBJ2-2
D gene: TRBD1
CDR3 DNA: TGCGCCAGCAGCCCGGACAGGGGTTTCACCGGGGAGCTGTTTTTT
CDR3 protein: CASSPDRGFTGELFF

clone size: NA
V gene: TRBV18
J gene: TRBJ1-4
D gene: NA
CDR3 DNA: TGTGCCAGCTCACCCTCCCCTGAAAAACTGTTTTTT
CDR3 protein: CASSPSPEKLFF

clone size: NA
V gene: TRBV27
J gene: TRBJ1-2
D gene: NA
CDR3 DNA: TGTGCCAGCAATCCCCGGGGTAGCTATGGCTACACCTTC
CDR3 protein: CASNPRGSYGYTF

clone size: NA
V gene: TRBV9
J gene: TRBJ1-1
D gene: NA
CDR3 DNA: TGTGCCAGCAGCCCCCGGGGATTGGACACTGAAGCTTTCTTT
CDR3 protein: CASSPRGLDTEAFF

clone size: NA
V gene: TRBV6-1
J gene: TRBJ2-5
D gene: TRBD1
CDR3 DNA: TGTGCCAGCAGTGAACCGGGCAGGGGGCTCGGAGAGACCCAGTACTTC
CDR3 protein: CASSEPGRGLGETQYF

clone size: NA
V gene: TRBV6-5
J gene: TRBJ1-5
D gene: TRBD1
CDR3 DNA: TGTGCCAGCAGTTACTCGCGGCAGGGGGGCAATCAGCCCCAGCATTTT
CDR3 protein: CASSYSRQGGNQPQHF

clone size: NA
V gene: TRBV7-9
J gene: TRBJ2-2
D gene: NA
CDR3 DNA: TGTGCCAGCAGCCAGATGGTGTCGACCGGGGAGCTGTTTTTT
CDR3 protein: CASSQMVSTGELFF

clone size: NA
V gene: TRBV7-2
J gene: TRBJ1-2
D gene: NA
CDR3 DNA: TGTGCCAGCAGCTCCATCGACAGAGATTATGGCTACACCTTC
CDR3 protein: CASSSIDRDYGYTF

clone size: NA
V gene: TRBV19
J gene: TRBJ2-2
D gene: TRBD1
CDR3 DNA: TGTGCCAGTAAAAGGGACAGGGAAGGGGCCGGGGAGCTGTTTTTT
CDR3 protein: CASKRDREGAGELFF

clone size: NA
V gene: TRBV7-6
J gene: TRBJ1-1
D gene: NA
CDR3 DNA: TGTGCCAGCAGCCAACTGATGAACACTGAAGCTTTCTTT
CDR3 protein: CASSQLMNTEAFF

clone size: NA
V gene: TRBV4-1
J gene: TRBJ2-7
D gene: TRBD1
CDR3 DNA: TGCGCCAGCAGTCAATTGACGACAGGGGGCTACGAGCAGTACTTC
CDR3 protein: CASSQLTTGGYEQYF

clone size: few
V gene: TRBV7-8
J gene: TRBJ2-2
D gene: NA
CDR3 DNA: TGTGCCAGCAGCTATCTTACGGGAACTAACACCGGGGAGCTGTTTTTT
CDR3 protein: CASSYLTGTNTGELFF

clone size: NA
V gene: TRBV18
J gene: TRBJ1-5
D gene: TRBD1
CDR3 DNA: TGTGCCAGCTCACTTGACAGGGAGAGTCAGCCCCAGCATTTT
CDR3 protein: CASSLDRESQPQHF

clone size: NA
V gene: TRBV5-6
J gene: TRBJ2-6
D gene: NA
CDR3 DNA: TGTGCCAGCAGCAAATTAAGCGGGCCCTACTCTGGGGCCAACGTCCTGACTTTC
CDR3 protein: CASSKLSGPYSGANVLTF

clone size: NA
V gene: TRBV18
J gene: TRBJ2-5
D gene: TRBD2
CDR3 DNA: TGTGCCAGCTCACCACCGGGAGCTAGCGGGGGAAGTCCCCAGTACTTC
CDR3 protein: CASSPPGASGGSPQYF

clone size: once
V gene: TRBV19
J gene: TRBJ1-1
D gene: TRBD1
CDR3 DNA: TGTGCCAGTAGTATAATGACAGGGGCCAACACTGAAGCTTTCTTT
CDR3 protein: CASSIMTGANTEAFF